A single sample gave rise to the 20 T cell receptor beta chains below, sequenced in a study of Graves' ophthalmopathy and Graves' hyperthyroidism (dated by TCRdb to 2017 to 2018). This sample was sequenced with an Illumina HiSeq 2000. TCR beta CDR3 regions were amplified from RNA transcripts for repertoire sequencing. HTBI primers and the Qiagen OneStep RT-PCR kit were used in a first-round RT-PCR, which was followed by a second-round multiplex PCR, size selection and purification. The public reads were reprocessed in TCRdb via fastp at Q25 and MiXCR, keeping in-frame beta chains. One record per CDR3 amino acid sequence lists the most common genes and DNA. A total of fewer than 350,000 distinct CDR3 sequences appear in this sample, roughly a sixth of them only once. Together, the top ten hold 9% to 15% of the sample. What was sequenced was peripheral blood. The receptors stem from an adult man with Graves' ophthalmopathy.

This clonotype was recorded at least ten times. CDR3 loop: CASSKLAHTDTQYF. The CDR3 DNA sequence: TGTGCCAGCAGTAAACTAGCGCACACAGATACGCAGTATTTT. The V and J genes are TRBV27 and TRBJ2-3; TRBD2 aligns across 7 bases. With V trimmed by 5 bases and J by 2 bases, 4 bases remained unmatched. Germline assignment: CDR1 MNHEY and CDR2 SMNVEV (reference sequence). The CDR3 is 14 residues long.

This clonotype has ten or more counts. The chain carries TRBV5-1 and TRBJ2-2; D possibly corresponds to TRBD2 (6 bases). Per the germline V gene, CDR1 is SGHRS and CDR2 is YFSETQ. There are 17 residues in the CDR3. Trimming removed 4 bases from V and 1 base from J, with 17 bases in between. The CDR3 protein is CASSDPSRDRNTGELFF. DNA for the CDR3: TGCGCCAGCAGCGACCCTTCGCGGGACCGGAACACCGGGGAGCTGTTTTTT.

This clonotype was seen only once. This chain connects TRBV6-1 to TRBJ2-7, with TRBD2 matching 11 bases. This CDR3 is built from 15 residues. CDR1 is MNHNS, CDR2 SASEGT, per germline. Unmatched junction bases numbered 7, after V lost 5 bases and J lost 4 bases. In nucleotides, the CDR3 is TGTGCCAGCAGTCTTACTAGCGGGAGTCAATACGAGCAGTACTTC. Residues: CASSLTSGSQYEQYF.

This clonotype has a count of ten or more. V and J are TRBV18 and TRBJ1-2; D remains ambiguous. The V end was cut by 2 bases, the J end by 8 bases, with 18 bases between. CDR3 length: 15 amino acids. In germline, CDR1 is KGHSH, CDR2 LQKENI. The CDR3 reads CASSPSGRVADGYTF. CDR3 nucleotide sequence: TGTGCCAGCTCACCATCAGGAAGGGTGGCTGACGGCTACACCTTC.

There are many counts of this clonotype. The chain carries TRBV6-5 and TRBJ2-7; 8 bases are a match to TRBD1. After removal of 5 bases from V and 3 bases from J, the junction contained 6 bases not matched to a gene. This CDR3 is 14 amino acids long. Germline V gene lookup returns CDR1 MNHEY and CDR2 SVGAGI. The CDR3 DNA sequence: TGTGCCAGCAGTAGATCCGACAGGGGCTACGAGCAGTACTTC. This sequence encodes CASSRSDRGYEQYF.

This clonotype was found many times. It may be a read error: a sequence one base away is much more abundant. The chain joins TRBV2 to TRBJ1-6, with 9 bases lining up with TRBD1. The trim removed 6 bases at V and 5 bases at J, leaving 2 bases unmatched. In germline, CDR1 is SNHLY, CDR2 FYNNEI. The CDR3 contains 14 residues. CDR3 residues: CASRRDRDNSPLHF. In nucleotides, the CDR3 is TGTGCCAGCAGACGGGACAGGGATAATTCACCCCTCCACTTT.

This clonotype was recorded many times. CDR3 coding DNA: TGTGCCAGCAGCTTAATATCGTCGAGCGGGGGGACCGGGGAGCTGTTTTTT. This translates into CASSLISSSGGTGELFF. V is TRBV7-8 and J is TRBJ2-2; 9 positions agree with TRBD2. Germline values: CDR1 SGHVS, CDR2 FQNEAQ. The CDR3 contains 17 residues. V dropped 2 bases and J dropped 5; count of bases not matched to a gene: 9.

The chain joins TRBV19 to TRBJ1-2, with 12 bases lining up with TRBD1. V was pared by 6 bases and J by 6 bases, with 8 bases of the junction left unmatched. CDR1 and CDR2 from the germline V gene are LNHDA and SQIVND (reference sequence). This CDR3 comprises 15 residues. The CDR3: CASSPTGTGGNGYTF. The CDR3 DNA reads TGTGCCAGTAGCCCTACCGGGACAGGGGGCAATGGCTACACCTTC.

This clonotype was seen repeatedly, ten times or more. V gene TRBV18 combines with J gene TRBJ1-1; the D is unclear. Between the trimmed V and J ends, which lost 3 bases and 4 bases, there was a span of 12 bases. The CDR3 extends over 14 amino acids. Germline CDR1 reads KGHSH; CDR2 reads LQKENI. CDR3 amino acids: CASSPTTESTEAFF. CDR3 DNA: TGTGCCAGCTCACCTACAACCGAGAGCACTGAAGCTTTCTTT.

This clonotype was seen repeatedly, ten times or more. The chain joins TRBV30 to TRBJ1-1; no definite D call. CDR1 is GTSNPN, CDR2 SVGIG, per germline (reference sequence). CDR3 size: 10 residues. V lost 2 bases, J lost 4 bases, and 2 bases lay in between. In DNA form, the CDR3 reads TGTGCCTGGAGTTTCACTGAAGCTTTCTTT. It specifies CAWSFTEAFF.

This clonotype occurred many times. This chain joins TRBV7-8 and TRBJ2-7; D remains ambiguous. This CDR3 is 14 amino acids long. V gave up 6 bases and J gave up 3 bases, with 15 bases separating them. The germline V gene encodes CDR1 SGHVS and CDR2 FQNEAQ. CDR3 DNA sequence: TGTGCCAGCAGTGGTGCTGGGCCCAGCTACGAGCAGTACTTC. Protein: CASSGAGPSYEQYF.

The sample holds a few counts of this clonotype. The chain employs TRBV7-2 and TRBJ2-7; D is unresolved. Trimming took 5 bases from V and 3 from J, leaving 17 bases between them. This CDR3 has 15 amino acids. Germline-derived CDR1 and CDR2 are SGHTA and FQGNSA. This CDR3 reads CASSPYYGSGYEQYF. DNA of the CDR3: TGTGCCAGCAGCCCTTACTACGGGTCTGGCTACGAGCAGTACTTC.

V is TRBV27 and J is TRBJ2-2; 7 bases match TRBD2. The germline gives CDR1 MNHEY, CDR2 SMNVEV (reference sequence). V shed 8 bases and J 2 bases; nucleotides not matched to a gene: 14. The CDR3 length is 17 residues. The CDR3 is CASSPYAGARNTGELFF. In DNA, the CDR3 is TGTGCCAGCTCCCCTTATGCGGGAGCCCGTAACACCGGGGAGCTGTTTTTT.

The DNA of the CDR3 is TGTGCCAGCAGACTCACCGGGTCCATGAACACTGAAGCTTTCTTT. It specifies CASRLTGSMNTEAFF. V usage is TRBV6-2 or TRBV6-3 and J usage is TRBJ1-1; D call uncertain. Trimming shortened V by 6 bases and J by 0 bases, and 14 bases separated the two germline ends. The germline gives CDR1 MNHEY, CDR2 SVGEGT. The CDR3 runs to 15 residues.

The rearrangement links TRBV3-1 to TRBJ2-4; no reliable D call. CDR1 is LGHDT and CDR2 is YNNKEL in the germline V gene (reference sequence). The ends were cut back, 3 bases at V and 7 bases at J, with 19 bases in the middle. This CDR3 comprises 16 residues. The CDR3 DNA reads as TGTGCCAGCAGCCAGCGAAGACAAGCCTGGTCGAACATTCAGTACTTC. Protein product: CASSQRRQAWSNIQYF.

This rearrangement joins TRBV6-2 or TRBV6-3 to TRBJ2-7; 12 bases line up with TRBD2. CDR3 length: 16 residues. J gave up 3 bases and V 5 bases, and 8 bases lay outside the gene matches. Germline CDR1 and CDR2: MNHEY and SVGEGT. The CDR3 loop is CASSRGLAGLFYEQYF. In nucleotides, the CDR3 is TGTGCCAGCAGTCGCGGACTAGCGGGACTGTTCTACGAGCAGTACTTC.

The CDR3 DNA is TGTGCCAGCAGCGAAGACCGGGACAGCTACGAGCAGTACTTC. Protein: CASSEDRDSYEQYF. This rearrangement joins TRBV7-6 to TRBJ2-7; 7 bases line up with TRBD1. The germline gives CDR1 SGHVS, CDR2 FNYEAQ. The trim removed 5 bases at V and 3 bases at J, leaving 7 bases unmatched. The CDR3 sequence is 14 residues long.

This chain connects TRBV6-1 to TRBJ1-1; D is unclear. This CDR3 comprises 15 residues. Per germline, CDR1 MNHNS and CDR2 SASEGT. Trimming removed 7 bases from V and 0 bases from J, with 15 bases in between. CDR3 amino acids: CASIYKGHMNTEAFF. The CDR3 bases are TGTGCCAGCATATACAAGGGCCACATGAACACTGAAGCTTTCTTT.

This clonotype was observed many times. J is TRBJ2-5 and V is TRBV29-1; tentatively, D is TRBD2 (5 bases). Germline assignment: CDR1 SQVTM and CDR2 ANQGSEA. Deletions cut 3 bases from V and 5 bases from J, with 13 bases between. The CDR3 runs to 13 residues. The CDR3 here is CSVDGGPRETQYF. The CDR3 DNA follows: TGCAGCGTTGATGGAGGACCCCGGGAGACCCAGTACTTC. Supplemented by reference TRBV29-1 and TRBJ2-5, the full variable domain reads SAVISQKPSRDICQRGTSLTIQCQVDSQVTMMFWYRQQPGQSLTLIATANQGSEATYESGFVIDKFPISRPNLTFSTLTVSNMSPEDSSIYLCSVDGGPRETQYFGPGTRLLVL.

In regard to this clonotype: A read error is likely, as this CDR3 ends without the conserved phenylalanine or tryptophan. The rearrangement uses TRBV28 and TRBJ2-5; 9 bases match TRBD1. The CDR3 length is 17 residues. Germline V gene lookup returns CDR1 MDHEN and CDR2 SYDVKM. Losses at the gene ends were 4 bases for V and 5 bases for J; bases not matched to a gene: 14. This CDR3 reads CASSYGRGTGNLETQYL. Written as DNA, the CDR3 is TGTGCCAGCAGTTATGGCAGGGGGACAGGGAATCTGGAGACCCAGTACCTC.